This T cell receptor (delta chain) was profiled in a study of gamma-delta T cells after stem cell transplantation. The V gene lost 3 bases and the J gene lost 2 bases, with 12 bases spanning the gap. This CDR3 contains 14 residues. The V gene's germline CDR1 is GEAIGNYY and CDR2 EKD. TCRdb redid the clone calls on the RT-PCR reads with CATT. This sample's clone table lists approximately 65 delta-chain clones. This receptor was identified in a human donor. It is not recorded whose cells these are; they may come from a transplant donor. This table probably holds off-target reads from a library built for another chain. The rearrangement joins TRDV2 to TRDJ1; no clear D. The sequenced material came from gamma-delta T cells. As DNA, the CDR3 is TGTGCCTGTGACCTCCTGGACTCTACCGATAAACTCATCTTT. This translates into CACDLLDSTDKLIF.